A selection of T cell receptor beta chains follows, all from one sample in a study of patients and donors after allogeneic stem cell transplantation. TCRdb ran MiXCR on the RT-PCR reads and lists one entry per CDR3 protein. The repertoire has about a million distinct CDR3 sequences, around 17% of them found once; the top ten carry roughly 6%. The source material was blood, either unsorted or a sorted T cell fraction (not recorded which). These receptors were collected from a human donor who was either an allogeneic HSCT recipient or a stem cell or donor lymphocyte infusion donor (not recorded which). It is not recorded whose cells these are; they may come from a transplant donor. Each CDR3 is given with its conserved first and last residue. The D gene is left open where the match is weak. Not every row has a clone size; where given, it reads once, few, many or a size class.

D gene: NA; J gene: TRBJ2-7; V gene: TRBV3-1; clone size: few; CDR3 DNA: TGTGCCAGCAGCCAAGTGGACAGAAACGAGCAGTACTTC; CDR3 protein: CASSQVDRNEQYF
D gene: NA; J gene: TRBJ2-7; V gene: TRBV7-9; clone size: few; CDR3 DNA: TGTGCCAGCAGCCCCCAACGTAACCCTTCCTACGAGCAGTACTTC; CDR3 protein: CASSPQRNPSYEQYF
D gene: TRBD1; J gene: TRBJ2-1; V gene: TRBV12-3/TRBV12-4; clone size: few; CDR3 DNA: TGTGCCAGCAGTAATACAGGGGGACGTGAGCAGTTCTTC; CDR3 protein: CASSNTGGREQFF
D gene: NA; J gene: TRBJ1-4; V gene: TRBV27; clone size: NA; CDR3 DNA: TGTGCCAGCAGTTTATTCCAGGGGAATGAAAAACTGTTTTTT; CDR3 protein: CASSLFQGNEKLFF
D gene: NA; J gene: TRBJ1-2; V gene: TRBV21-1; clone size: NA; CDR3 DNA: TGTGCCAGCAGCAAATGGAAGGCTGGGGACACCTTC; CDR3 protein: CASSKWKAGDTF
D gene: TRBD1; J gene: TRBJ1-5; V gene: TRBV19; clone size: NA; CDR3 DNA: TGTGCCAGTAGTTTCGGGACAGTATCGCCAAATCAGCCCCAGCATTTT; CDR3 protein: CASSFGTVSPNQPQHF
D gene: NA; J gene: TRBJ2-7; V gene: TRBV28; clone size: many; CDR3 DNA: TGTGCCAGCAGTTCCAATATAGGGTTGGCCTACGAGCAGTACTTC; CDR3 protein: CASSSNIGLAYEQYF
D gene: TRBD2; J gene: TRBJ2-3; V gene: TRBV27; clone size: few; CDR3 DNA: TGTGCCAGCAGTTTTGGCGGGAGGCCTAGCACAGATACGCAGTATTTT; CDR3 protein: CASSFGGRPSTDTQYF
D gene: TRBD1; J gene: TRBJ2-2; V gene: TRBV20-1; clone size: few; CDR3 DNA: TGCAGTGCGCCACGACAGGGCAACACCGGGGAGCTGTTTTTT; CDR3 protein: CSAPRQGNTGELFF
D gene: NA; J gene: TRBJ1-1; V gene: TRBV4-2; clone size: NA; CDR3 DNA: TGTGCCAGCAGCCAAGATGCGGGGGGCACTGAAGCTTTCTTT; CDR3 protein: CASSQDAGGTEAFF
D gene: NA; J gene: TRBJ1-5; V gene: TRBV27; clone size: few; CDR3 DNA: TGTGCCAGCAGTTTACGGGGTTCTGGACAGCCCCAGCATTTT; CDR3 protein: CASSLRGSGQPQHF
D gene: NA; J gene: TRBJ1-4; V gene: TRBV15; clone size: many; CDR3 DNA: TGTGCCACCCGGGGACAAATTAATGAAAAACTGTTTTTT; CDR3 protein: CATRGQINEKLFF
D gene: TRBD2; J gene: TRBJ2-5; V gene: TRBV7-7; clone size: NA; CDR3 DNA: TGTGCCAGCAGCTTAGGGGATAGCGGGCACGGCGAGACCCAGTACTTC; CDR3 protein: CASSLGDSGHGETQYF
D gene: TRBD1; J gene: TRBJ2-7; V gene: TRBV29-1; clone size: many; CDR3 DNA: TGCAGCGTCCTCCGGGACAGAAACTACGAGCAGTACTTC; CDR3 protein: CSVLRDRNYEQYF
D gene: NA; J gene: TRBJ2-1; V gene: TRBV19; clone size: once; CDR3 DNA: TGTGCCAGTAGTACGACTAGTTCCCGTGTCTCCTACAATGAGCAGTTCTTC; CDR3 protein: CASSTTSSRVSYNEQFF
D gene: TRBD1; J gene: TRBJ2-5; V gene: TRBV9; clone size: few; CDR3 DNA: TGTGCCAGCAGCGGGACAGGTCAGGAGACCCAGTACTTC; CDR3 protein: CASSGTGQETQYF
D gene: TRBD2; J gene: TRBJ2-7; V gene: TRBV5-6; clone size: NA; CDR3 DNA: TGTGCCAGCAGCTCGGGGCTAGCGGGAAGTGAGCAGTACTTC; CDR3 protein: CASSSGLAGSEQYF
D gene: TRBD1; J gene: TRBJ1-3; V gene: TRBV12-3/TRBV12-4; clone size: few; CDR3 DNA: TGTGCCAGCAGTTTAGGACAGGGATCGAGCTCTGGAAACACCATATATTTT; CDR3 protein: CASSLGQGSSSGNTIYF
D gene: TRBD2; J gene: TRBJ2-3; V gene: TRBV4-3; clone size: few; CDR3 DNA: TGCGCCAGCAGCCAAGAAACGACTAGCGGGGGGCGGGGTACGCAGTATTTT; CDR3 protein: CASSQETTSGGRGTQYF
D gene: TRBD2; J gene: TRBJ2-7; V gene: TRBV9; clone size: few; CDR3 DNA: TGTGCCAGCAGCATCGGGGGGAATTACGAGCAGTACTTC; CDR3 protein: CASSIGGNYEQYF
D gene: NA; J gene: TRBJ1-2; V gene: TRBV4-1; clone size: many; CDR3 DNA: TGCGCCAGCAGCCAAGACAGGGCCCGTGGCTATGGCTACACCTTC; CDR3 protein: CASSQDRARGYGYTF
D gene: NA; J gene: TRBJ2-1; V gene: TRBV10-3; clone size: NA; CDR3 DNA: TGTGCCATCAGTGGTTCCGACGGCCTGGGGTTCAATGAGCAGTTCTTC; CDR3 protein: CAISGSDGLGFNEQFF
D gene: TRBD1; J gene: TRBJ2-2; V gene: TRBV5-1; clone size: few; CDR3 DNA: TGCGCCAGCAGCTTGGATCCCAGGGGGAGCACCGGGGAGCTGTTTTTT; CDR3 protein: CASSLDPRGSTGELFF
D gene: NA; J gene: TRBJ1-5; V gene: TRBV19; clone size: few; CDR3 DNA: TGTGCCAGTGCCCTACTGTGGCAAAGCAATCAGCCCCAGCATTTT; CDR3 protein: CASALLWQSNQPQHF
D gene: TRBD1; J gene: TRBJ1-4; V gene: TRBV7-9; clone size: NA; CDR3 DNA: TGTGCCAGCAGCTCACCGACAGGGAATGAAAAACTGTTTTTT; CDR3 protein: CASSSPTGNEKLFF
D gene: NA; J gene: TRBJ2-7; V gene: TRBV6-2/TRBV6-3; clone size: NA; CDR3 DNA: TGTGCCAGCAGTTACCAAGGGATTGCCTACGAGCAGTACTTC; CDR3 protein: CASSYQGIAYEQYF
D gene: NA; J gene: TRBJ2-2; V gene: TRBV12-3/TRBV12-4; clone size: NA; CDR3 DNA: TGTGCCAGCACCAGTCCCGGGGAGCTGTTTTTT; CDR3 protein: CASTSPGELFF
D gene: NA; J gene: TRBJ1-5; V gene: TRBV4-1; clone size: NA; CDR3 DNA: TGCGCCAGCAGCCAAGCTTACCCCAAAGCTCAGCCCCAGCATTTT; CDR3 protein: CASSQAYPKAQPQHF
D gene: TRBD1; J gene: TRBJ1-3; V gene: TRBV4-3; clone size: NA; CDR3 DNA: TGCGCCAGCAGCCAGCGTTTGGGGACAGGCTATTTTTATGGAAACACCATATATTTT; CDR3 protein: CASSQRLGTGYFYGNTIYF
D gene: NA; J gene: TRBJ2-4; V gene: TRBV18; clone size: NA; CDR3 DNA: TGTGCCAGCTCACCACCAACAGACCGCATTCAGTACTTC; CDR3 protein: CASSPPTDRIQYF
D gene: TRBD2; J gene: TRBJ2-1; V gene: TRBV27; clone size: many; CDR3 DNA: TGTGCCAGCAGTAGACTAGCCGGTGAGCAGTTCTTC; CDR3 protein: CASSRLAGEQFF
D gene: NA; J gene: TRBJ2-2; V gene: TRBV29-1; clone size: many; CDR3 DNA: TGCAGCGTTGTTTCAGGGGCCGGGGAGCTGTTTTTT; CDR3 protein: CSVVSGAGELFF
D gene: NA; J gene: TRBJ1-1; V gene: TRBV29-1; clone size: few; CDR3 DNA: TGCAGCGTTGAGGTCTTCTCTGAAGCTTTCTTT; CDR3 protein: CSVEVFSEAFF
D gene: NA; J gene: TRBJ1-4; V gene: TRBV4-1; clone size: NA; CDR3 DNA: TGCGCCAGCAGCCAAGACGATTCAACTAATGAAAAACTGTTTTTT; CDR3 protein: CASSQDDSTNEKLFF
D gene: TRBD1; J gene: TRBJ1-2; V gene: TRBV5-1; clone size: NA; CDR3 DNA: TGCGCCAGCACCTCAGGGGGCAACTATGGCTACACCTTC; CDR3 protein: CASTSGGNYGYTF
D gene: NA; J gene: TRBJ1-4; V gene: TRBV28; clone size: NA; CDR3 DNA: TGTGCCAGCAGTTTAGTTAAGGAAAAACTGTTTTTT; CDR3 protein: CASSLVKEKLFF
D gene: NA; J gene: TRBJ1-4; V gene: TRBV12-3/TRBV12-4; clone size: many; CDR3 DNA: TGTGCCAGCAGCCCAGAGGGACTGGCTAATGAAAAACTGTTTTTT; CDR3 protein: CASSPEGLANEKLFF
D gene: NA; J gene: TRBJ1-1; V gene: TRBV6-1; clone size: NA; CDR3 DNA: TGTGCCAGCAGTAGGGACGGCCTGGGGGGAGAAGCTTTCTTT; CDR3 protein: CASSRDGLGGEAFF
D gene: NA; J gene: TRBJ2-3; V gene: TRBV3-1; clone size: NA; CDR3 DNA: TGTGCCAGCAGCCAAGTACCCAGCGGCACAGATACGCAGTATTTT; CDR3 protein: CASSQVPSGTDTQYF
D gene: NA; J gene: TRBJ1-4; V gene: TRBV21-1; clone size: NA; CDR3 DNA: TGTGCCAGCAGCAAAGCGGAACTTGAAAAACTGTTTTTT; CDR3 protein: CASSKAELEKLFF
D gene: NA; J gene: TRBJ2-3; V gene: TRBV18; clone size: few; CDR3 DNA: TGTGCCAGCTCAGTGGGCCAGGATGGCACAGATACGCAGTATTTT; CDR3 protein: CASSVGQDGTDTQYF
D gene: NA; J gene: TRBJ2-5; V gene: TRBV7-9; clone size: NA; CDR3 DNA: TGTGCCAGCAGCTCGAACGGGCTAGCCTCACAAGAGACCCAGTACTTC; CDR3 protein: CASSSNGLASQETQYF
D gene: NA; J gene: TRBJ2-2; V gene: TRBV15; clone size: many; CDR3 DNA: TGTGCCACCAGCAGTGGCGGACCGAACACCGGGGAGCTGTTTTTT; CDR3 protein: CATSSGGPNTGELFF
D gene: NA; J gene: TRBJ1-2; V gene: TRBV6-1; clone size: few; CDR3 DNA: TGTGCCATTCCGACCGGGGGAGGCTACACCTTC; CDR3 protein: CAIPTGGGYTF
D gene: NA; J gene: TRBJ1-1; V gene: TRBV19; clone size: once; CDR3 DNA: TGTGCCAGTAGTAGCTACTTCGGGGACACTGAAGCTTTCTTT; CDR3 protein: CASSSYFGDTEAFF
D gene: NA; J gene: TRBJ1-1; V gene: TRBV6-2/TRBV6-3; clone size: NA; CDR3 DNA: TGTGCCAGCAGTTACTCGACTTCGCAGCCAAAAACTGAAGCTTTCTTT; CDR3 protein: CASSYSTSQPKTEAFF
D gene: TRBD1; J gene: TRBJ2-3; V gene: TRBV6-1; clone size: NA; CDR3 DNA: TGTGCCAGCAGAACGACAGGGGCCAAGTCAGATACGCAGTATTTT; CDR3 protein: CASRTTGAKSDTQYF
D gene: NA; J gene: TRBJ2-3; V gene: TRBV4-3; clone size: few; CDR3 DNA: TGCGCCAGCAGCCAAGGGGAGTGGGCTAGTTCATGGGAAATGAATACGCAGTATTTT; CDR3 protein: CASSQGEWASSWEMNTQYF
D gene: NA; J gene: TRBJ2-5; V gene: TRBV10-3; clone size: NA; CDR3 DNA: TGTGCCATCAGTGAGTCTGCTAGCTGGGAGACCCAGTACTTC; CDR3 protein: CAISESASWETQYF
D gene: TRBD2; J gene: TRBJ2-4; V gene: TRBV4-2; clone size: few; CDR3 DNA: TGTGCCAGCAGCCAAGATCTATCGAGTAGCGGGGGGGCGGGGTTAGGAAACATTCAGTACTTC; CDR3 protein: CASSQDLSSSGGAGLGNIQYF
D gene: TRBD1; J gene: TRBJ1-2; V gene: TRBV12-5; clone size: NA; CDR3 DNA: TGTGCTAGTGGCCGGGACAGGAACAACTATGGCTACACCTTC; CDR3 protein: CASGRDRNNYGYTF
D gene: NA; J gene: TRBJ1-5; V gene: TRBV10-3; clone size: NA; CDR3 DNA: TGTGCCATCAGTGAGTCAAGGGGCCTACTGGATAGCAATCAGCCCCAGCATTTT; CDR3 protein: CAISESRGLLDSNQPQHF